One sample yielded the 29 T cell receptor beta chains listed below, sequenced in a study of blood T cells in healthy people across ages. Primers used in a second PCR of roughly 7 to 12 cycles were a sample-barcoded 5' primer and a J-beta primer mix. TCRdb itself ran the 5' RACE reads through MiXCR, one entry per CDR3 protein. The top ten hold roughly 2.1% of the sample, which has about 1.8 million distinct CDR3 sequences, roughly 50% seen once. The sample comprised blood. These receptors all come from a woman aged 40 to 50 in good health.

The V call is TRBV24-1, the J call TRBJ2-6; 11 bases align to TRBD1. V dropped 4 bases and J dropped 0; count of bases not matched to a gene: 10. Per the germline V gene, CDR1 is KGHDR and CDR2 is SFDVKD. This CDR3 is built from 20 residues. The CDR3 spells CATSESPGQGVVSGANVLTF. The CDR3 nucleotides read TGTGCCACCAGTGAGTCTCCGGGACAGGGGGTAGTCTCTGGGGCCAACGTCCTGACTTTC.

The chain has TRBV20-1 and TRBJ1-5; 8 nucleotides match TRBD1. CDR3 length equals 13 residues. From germline, CDR1 is DFQATT and CDR2 SNEGSKA (reference sequence). V gave up 6 bases and J gave up 6 bases; unmatched junction bases: 7. CDR3 nucleotides: TGCAGTGCGCCAGGACAGGGCAGTCAGCCCCAGCATTTT. It yields the protein CSAPGQGSQPQHF.

This chain joins TRBV6-2 or TRBV6-3 and TRBJ2-1, with D possibly TRBD2 on 5 matching bases. The J call is in doubt because the DNA end fits TRBJ2-7 better. This CDR3 region has 15 residues. Germline V lookup: CDR1 MNHEY, CDR2 SVGEGT. CDR3: CASSYSGSSYNEQYF. CDR3 coding DNA: TGTGCCAGCAGTTATTCGGGGAGCTCCTACAATGAGCAGTACTTC.

This clonotype was counted only a few times. The chain has TRBV7-2 and TRBJ1-4, with a possible D match to TRBD1 (5 bases). This CDR3 has 15 residues. Trimming took off 4 bases at V and 7 bases at J, with 16 bases between the two ends. The germline V gene has CDR1 SGHTA and CDR2 FQGNSA. The CDR3 sequence is CASSSQRTIGEKLFF. CDR3 sequence (DNA): TGTGCCAGCAGCTCACAGAGGACAATCGGTGAAAAACTGTTTTTT.

This clonotype was observed a handful of times. This chain connects TRBV11-2 to TRBJ2-4; 11 nucleotides align to TRBD2. The V gene's germline CDR1 is SGHAT and CDR2 FQNNGV. The CDR3 is 17 amino acids. Trimming removed 3 bases from V and 2 bases from J; junction bases left unmatched: 6. The DNA of the CDR3 is TGTGCCAGCAGCTTGGGAAGACTAGCGGGGACCAAAAACATTCAGTACTTC. It yields the protein CASSLGRLAGTKNIQYF.

The chain combines TRBV9 with TRBJ1-1; D might be TRBD1 (5 bases). CDR3 length equals 12 residues. The V end was cut by 0 bases, the J end by 11 bases, with 11 bases between. In germline, CDR1 is SGDLS, CDR2 YYNGEE. The CDR3 reads CASSVEGTRAFF. CDR3 in DNA: TGTGCCAGCAGCGTAGAGGGGACGCGGGCTTTCTTT.

This clonotype appeared a few times. The rearrangement uses TRBV20-1 and TRBJ2-3, with no clear D. This CDR3 region has 16 residues. Trimming stripped 0 bases from V and 1 base from J, with 14 bases between. Germline CDR1 reads DFQATT; CDR2 reads SNEGSKA (reference sequence). The DNA of the CDR3 is TGCAGTGCTAGAGATGTGAAGGGAACTCGCACAGATACGCAGTATTTT. Protein sequence: CSARDVKGTRTDTQYF.

V and J are TRBV4-3 and TRBJ2-4, with 7 bases matching TRBD2. CDR3 size: 14 residues. V lost 1 base and J lost 8; bases outside the gene matches: 5. Germline CDR1 LGHNA, CDR2 YSLEER. This CDR3 reads CASSQGGGSYIQYF. In DNA, the CDR3 is TGCGCCAGCAGCCAAGGGGGGGGGAGTTACATTCAGTACTTC.

This sequence joins TRBV24-1 and TRBJ2-2, with D possibly called TRBD1 or TRBD2 (5 bases each). CDR1 is KGHDR and CDR2 is SFDVKD in the germline V gene. V was cut by 10 bases and J by 3 bases, with 14 bases left in between. The CDR3 has 14 residues. The DNA of the CDR3 is TGTGCCACAAGACAGCGAGCGGACACCGGGGAGCTGTTTTTT. Protein sequence: CATRQRADTGELFF.

The J gene is TRBJ2-1, the V gene TRBV28; tentative D call: TRBD1 (6 bases). The V and J ends lost 5 bases and 3 bases respectively, with 14 bases between them. The CDR3 runs to 15 residues. Germline CDR1 is MDHEN and CDR2 is SYDVKM. CDR3 residues: CASSVGQWLYNEQFF. DNA for the CDR3: TGTGCCAGCAGTGTGGGACAATGGCTCTACAATGAGCAGTTCTTC.

The rearrangement links TRBV20-1 to TRBJ1-6; 7 nucleotides align to TRBD1. The CDR3 is 14 amino acids. The germline V gene encodes CDR1 DFQATT and CDR2 SNEGSKA (reference sequence). Trimming at V came to 6 bases and at J to 3 bases, leaving 5 bases not matched to a gene. Written as DNA, the CDR3 is TGCAGTGCCCAGGGGACAGTCTATAATTCACCCCTCCACTTT. It yields the protein CSAQGTVYNSPLHF.

This clonotype was counted only a few times. The chain uses TRBV3-1 and TRBJ2-1; D ambiguous. The CDR3 runs to 14 residues. CDR1 and CDR2 (germline): LGHDT, YNNKEL (reference sequence). The V gene lost 3 bases and the J gene lost 6 bases, with 12 bases spanning the gap. The DNA for the CDR3 is TGTGCCAGCAGCCAGCGCTCGATGGTCAATGAGCAGTTCTTC. It is translated as CASSQRSMVNEQFF.

The chain has TRBV10-3 and TRBJ1-5; the match to TRBD1 covers 7 bases. This CDR3 comprises 17 residues. Trimming removed 2 bases from V and 6 bases from J; junction bases left unmatched: 13. Germline lookup yields CDR1 ENHRY and CDR2 SYGVKD. The CDR3 loop reads CAISEPQTGSVVQPQHF. In nucleotides, the CDR3 is TGTGCCATCAGTGAGCCACAGACAGGGTCGGTCGTTCAGCCCCAGCATTTT.

V usage is TRBV4-3 and J usage is TRBJ1-4; D ambiguous. CDR1 and CDR2 (germline): LGHNA, YSLEER. V gave up 8 bases and J gave up 1 base, with 11 bases separating them. The CDR3 covers 14 residues. Here the CDR3 reads CASSRAGTNEKLFF. CDR3 DNA sequence: TGCGCCAGCTCCCGGGCAGGAACTAATGAAAAACTGTTTTTT.

This clonotype was seen a handful of times. V gene TRBV7-2 combines with J gene TRBJ2-7; 8 bases map to TRBD1. V was clipped by 1 base and J by 7 bases; unmatched bases: 6. The CDR3 is 14 amino acids. Germline lookup yields CDR1 SGHTA and CDR2 FQGNSA. The CDR3 is CASSLGTGIGEQYF. The CDR3 nucleotides read TGTGCCAGCAGCTTAGGGACAGGGATAGGGGAGCAGTACTTC.

This chain uses TRBV6-1 with TRBJ2-1; 7 bases align to TRBD1. Per germline, CDR1 MNHNS and CDR2 SASEGT. Trimming removed 6 bases from V and 0 bases from J; junction bases left unmatched: 5. There are 15 residues in the CDR3. The CDR3 sequence is CASREDRSSYNEQFF. The DNA for the CDR3 is TGTGCCAGCAGAGAGGACAGGAGCTCCTACAATGAGCAGTTCTTC.

This clonotype was seen a few times. The rearrangement uses TRBV7-9 and TRBJ2-7, with D tentatively TRBD2 (5 bases). The CDR3 runs 13 residues. Germline V gene data show CDR1 as SEHNR and CDR2 as FQNEAQ (reference sequence). V shed 4 bases and J shed 5 bases, with 12 bases lying between them. The chain's CDR3 is CASSSAGLDEQYF. The DNA for the CDR3 is TGTGCCAGCAGCTCCGCGGGCCTGGACGAGCAGTACTTC.

In DNA form, the CDR3 reads TGTGCCAGCAGCTTAGCTGGAGCGTTGGGAGAGACCCAGTACTTC. The encoded protein is CASSLAGALGETQYF. J is TRBJ2-7 and V is TRBV11-2; no firm D call. The J call is doubtful: the DNA matches TRBJ2-5 better. This CDR3 has 15 residues. Germline-derived CDR1 and CDR2 are SGHAT and FQNNGV.

This chain links TRBV28 with TRBJ1-5; 8 nucleotides align to TRBD1. The V gene end was trimmed by 3 bases and the J gene end by 7 bases; junction bases not matched to a gene: 11. The CDR3 extends over 16 amino acids. CDR1 is MDHEN, CDR2 SYDVKM, per germline. The CDR3 protein is CASSFWTGQGTQPQHF. The DNA of the CDR3 is TGTGCCAGCAGTTTTTGGACTGGACAGGGCACCCAGCCCCAGCATTTT.

There are a few counts of this clonotype. The V gene is TRBV2, the J gene TRBJ2-5; D remains ambiguous. Between the trimmed V and J ends, which lost 0 bases and 11 bases, there was a span of 10 bases. The CDR3 runs to 12 residues. The V gene's germline CDR1 is SNHLY and CDR2 FYNNEI. In nucleotides, the CDR3 is TGTGCCAGCAGTGAAGCACCCTCTGAGCAGTACTTC. Its translation is CASSEAPSEQYF.

The chain couples TRBV6-5 to TRBJ2-1, with 7 bases aligning to TRBD2. The germline V gene encodes CDR1 MNHEY and CDR2 SVGAGI. V dropped 6 bases and J dropped 8; count of bases not matched to a gene: 10. The CDR3 extends over 14 amino acids. The CDR3 nucleotides are TGTGCCAGCAGCCCTTTACTAGCGTCGGATGAGCAGTTCTTC. It yields the protein CASSPLLASDEQFF.

A note on this clonotype: One end of the junction is discordant with germline, which a read error may explain. In nucleotides, the CDR3 is TGTGCCGGCAGCGCCGGGAGCGACTACGAGCAGTACTTC. It codes for CAGSAGSDYEQYF. V usage is TRBV7-9 and J usage is TRBJ2-7, with a weak D call TRBD2 (6 bases). Germline values: CDR1 SEHNR, CDR2 FQNEAQ (reference sequence). This CDR3 is 13 amino acids long.

The rearrangement links TRBV7-2 to TRBJ2-1, with 7 bases matching TRBD1. V lost 5 bases, J lost 6 bases, and 4 bases stayed unmatched. Germline CDR1 is SGHTA and CDR2 is FQGNSA. CDR3 length equals 13 residues. The CDR3 region is CASSTGQTNEQFF. Written as DNA, the CDR3 is TGTGCCAGCAGCACGGGACAGACCAATGAGCAGTTCTTC.

Notes on this clonotype: Given a much more abundant clone one base away, this may be a read error. V usage is TRBV12-3 or TRBV12-4 and J usage is TRBJ1-6; tentatively, D is TRBD1 (5 bases). The germline V and J ends were trimmed by 5 bases and 7 bases, with 15 bases remaining between them. There are 15 residues in the CDR3. CDR3: CASSPQWGENSPLHF. For the CDR3, the DNA is TGTGCCAGCAGTCCCCAGTGGGGGGAGAATTCACCCCTCCACTTT.

For the CDR3, the DNA is TGCAGCGTTGAGGCTAGCGGGGGGGCCTCTGGGGCCAACGTCCTGACTTTC. As protein: CSVEASGGASGANVLTF. The V call is TRBV29-1, the J call TRBJ2-6, with 12 bases lining up with TRBD2. The CDR3 contains 17 residues. V dropped 3 bases and J dropped 0; count of bases not matched to a gene: 3. CDR1 and CDR2 from the germline V gene are SQVTM and ANQGSEA.

This clonotype was counted between two and nine times. The chain has TRBV4-1 and TRBJ2-3, with D possibly matching TRBD1 (5 bases). The CDR3 has 15 residues. V gave up 7 bases and J gave up 0 bases, with 14 bases separating them. Germline assignment: CDR1 MGHRA and CDR2 YSYEKL. The CDR3 spells CASTTTGRSTDTQYF. CDR3 coding DNA: TGCGCCAGCACCACTACAGGACGCAGCACAGATACGCAGTATTTT.

This clonotype has a handful of counts. J is TRBJ2-7 and V is TRBV20-1; tentative D call: TRBD1 (6 bases). Germline values: CDR1 DFQATT, CDR2 SNEGSKA (reference sequence). V was trimmed by 6 bases and J by 6 bases, leaving 12 bases between them. There are 11 residues in the CDR3. CDR3 amino acids: CSAQTGGEQYF. The CDR3 DNA is TGCAGTGCCCAGACAGGTGGCGAGCAGTACTTC.

This chain links TRBV5-1 with TRBJ2-5; D may correspond to TRBD1 or TRBD2 (5 bases each). CDR3 length: 15 amino acids. The V end was cut by 4 bases, the J end by 4 bases, with 17 bases between. Germline V gene data show CDR1 as SGHRS and CDR2 as YFSETQ. The CDR3 DNA reads as TGCGCCAGCAGCGGGGGATCAGGGTCCGCAGAGACCCAGTACTTC. Protein sequence: CASSGGSGSAETQYF.

The chain recombines TRBV5-1 with TRBJ2-3; no definite D call. This CDR3 contains 14 residues. V was clipped by 1 base and J by 2 bases, with 8 bases between them. Germline CDR1 SGHRS, CDR2 YFSETQ. For the CDR3, the DNA is TGCGCCAGCAGCTTGAGGGATCTCACAGATACGCAGTATTTT. As protein: CASSLRDLTDTQYF. The full variable domain, in which reference TRBV5-1 and TRBJ2-3 provide the parts outside the CDR3, is KAGVTQTPRYLIKTRGQQVTLSCSPISGHRSVSWYQQTPGQGLQFLFEYFSETQRNKGNFPGRFSGRQFSNSRSEMNVSTLELGDSALYLCASSLRDLTDTQYFGPGTRLTVL.